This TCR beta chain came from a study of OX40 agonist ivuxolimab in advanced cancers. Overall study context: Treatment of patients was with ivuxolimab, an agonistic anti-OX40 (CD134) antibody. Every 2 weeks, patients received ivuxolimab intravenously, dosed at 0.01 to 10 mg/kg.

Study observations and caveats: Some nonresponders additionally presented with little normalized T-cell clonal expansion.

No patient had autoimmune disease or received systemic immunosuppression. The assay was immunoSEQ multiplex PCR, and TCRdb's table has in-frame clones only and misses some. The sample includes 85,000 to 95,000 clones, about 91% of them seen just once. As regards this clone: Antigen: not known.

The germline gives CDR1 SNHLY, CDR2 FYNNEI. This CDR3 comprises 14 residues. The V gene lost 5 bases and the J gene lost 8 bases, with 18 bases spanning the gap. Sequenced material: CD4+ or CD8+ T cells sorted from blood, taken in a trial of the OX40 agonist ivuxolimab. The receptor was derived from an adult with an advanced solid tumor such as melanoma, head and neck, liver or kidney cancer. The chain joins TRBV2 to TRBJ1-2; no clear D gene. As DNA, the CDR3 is TGTGCCAGCAGTCTAAAAGAGAGGGTTGACGGCTACACCTTC. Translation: CASSLKERVDGYTF.